Given below is one T cell receptor (beta chain) in context. The table lists this clone with a count of one. No antigen is known for it. One base away there is no much larger clone; base qualities are not given. The germline V gene sets CDR1 to SGDLS and CDR2 to YYNGEE. Trimming removed 5 bases from V and 8 bases from J; the gene matches leave 7 bases unexplained. From cysteine to phenylalanine, the CDR3 is 13 amino acids long. This entry keeps only the CDR3 DNA: 39 bases, framed from base 1. TCRbeta CDR3 regions were amplified from genomic DNA using the immunoSEQ Assay, a bias-controlled multiplex PCR. The published analysis was carried out like this. Nucleated cell counts per sample were estimated from amplification of reference gene primers within the assay. To quantify the absolute abundance of each unique TCRbeta CDR3 rearrangement, sequence reads were collapsed and filtered. Productive Simpson clonality was computed per sample as the square root of Simpson's diversity index over productive rearrangements. This immuneACCESS table, as held by TCRdb, lists in-frame sequences with V and J called but not all clones. Of the missing ones, under half trace to an unresolved V gene in checked studies; the others have no known cause. For V, J and clone size, that table is used; D and trimming come from the DNA. The table for this sample lists about 19,000 clones; 70% to 90% of them were counted only once. The ten largest make up 17% of the sample.

This entry comes from a study of blood T cell repertoires in COVID-19 (dated by TCRdb to 2020 to 2022). Notes on the research overall: Samples from collaborators originated in the United States, Italy and Spain and spanned both the acute and convalescent phases of COVID-19. The prospective study material was composed of cDNA or gDNA derived from T cells, B-cell-depleted T cells, or PBMCs. Subjects who had been exposed to COVID-19, were actively infected with it, or had recovered from it provided the deeply sampled blood TCRbeta repertoires that made up the dataset. The repertoires were released in a freely available public database intended as a resource for research on the immune response to SARS-CoV-2. Samples came from the ongoing ImmuneRACE study (first 160 participants) plus 1,254 subjects from 6 global collaborators. The sample metadata nearly always contained a de-identified subject ID, COVID-19 status, age in years and sex. Where available, HLA class I and class II types were obtained from metadata supplied by the sample provider rather than from assay-based typing.

Study-level results and caveats: The amount of clinical and demographic metadata varied by source and participant and was provided uncurated.

The collaborating institutions used their own protocols to collect whole blood in K2EDTA tubes. Collaborator samples were shipped for TCRbeta analysis as frozen whole blood, isolated PBMCs, or DNA extracted from either sample type. The chain is assembled from TRBV9 and TRBJ1-2; TRBD1 aligns with 9 central bases. Sample: peripheral blood. The TCR comes from a man aged 65 to 79 with acute or convalescent COVID-19. The DNA sequence is TGTGCCAGCAGTCGGGACAGGGATAGGGGCTACACCTTC. This gives the protein CASSRDRDRGYTF. The entire variable domain, with the stretches around the CDR3 drawn from the reference TRBV9 and TRBJ1-2 proteins, is DSGVTQTPKHLITATGQRVTLRCSPRSGDLSVYWYQQSLDQGLQFLIQYYNGEERAKGNILERFSAQQFPDLHSELNLSSLELGDSALYFCASSRDRDRGYTFGSGTRLTVV.